This T cell receptor (beta chain) comes out of a study of T cell responses to AZD1222 COVID-19 vaccine. Study observations and caveats: CD4 TCRs linked to vaccination spanned spike, dominating at 160-218 and 743-854. Only five to seven individuals given AZD1222 were seropositive at baseline.

Regarding this clone: The antigen remains undetermined.

Looked up from germline, CDR1 is MNHEY and CDR2 is SVGAGI. CDR3 length: 12 residues. V lost 5 bases to trimming and J lost 3 bases, with 7 bases between them. Profiled with immunoSEQ multiplex PCR; TCRdb holds only in-frame clones, not every one. The table has 100,000 or so clones, over 75% seen once. The clonotype comes from an adult in good health. V is TRBV6-5 and J is TRBJ1-1, with D unclear. Specimen: peripheral blood, collected on day 0 of MenACWY control vaccination. For the CDR3, the DNA is TGTGCCAGCAGTCAACGGGACACTGAAGCTTTCTTT. It yields the protein CASSQRDTEAFF.